This paragraph covers one TCR beta chain sequence. Its antigen is undetermined. Given a much more abundant clone one base away, this may be a read error. The CDR3 covers 15 residues. Germline CDR1 is LNHDA and CDR2 is SQIVND (reference sequence). Trimming took 6 bases from V and 5 from J, leaving 17 bases between them. The data are from a study of T cell repertoires in cytomegalovirus infection. The wider study: CMV infection together with matching HLA type was indicated by public TCR beta signatures.

MiXCR, applied by TCRdb to the reads, yields one record per CDR3 protein. This sample has some 800,000 distinct CDR3 sequences; less than 35% occur once, and the top ten carry 12%. This clonotype originated in a human donor in good health (CMV status not recorded). Some clones in this sample may be carry-over from other donors' samples. V and J are TRBV19 and TRBJ1-5, with a tentative D call TRBD1 (5 bases). Source: cultured CD8+ T cells from PBMCs, taken from culture after CMV antigen stimulation. The CDR3 loop is CASSTTGRSDQPQHF. CDR3 in DNA: TGTGCCAGTAGCACTACGGGACGGAGCGATCAGCCCCAGCATTTT.